The source of this T cell receptor beta chain is a study of blood T cell repertoires in COVID-19. Background on the study: PBMCs, B-cell-depleted T cells, or T cells were the source of the cDNA or gDNA that made up the material.

Data came from immunoSEQ multiplex PCR; TCRdb stores just in-frame clones and leaves some out. The sample yields approximately 190,000 clones, more than 75% seen once. Trimming left V 0 bases short and J 0 bases short, with 15 bases between. The germline V gene has CDR1 SGHNT and CDR2 YENEEA. This CDR3 is built from 18 residues. Seattle participants joined during active infection and were tracked over time. This chain links TRBV11-3 with TRBJ1-3, with D hard to call. The source is a woman aged 55-70 years with COVID-19, enrolled during active disease. Input material: peripheral blood. CDR3 sequence: CASSLDLRRGNSGNTIYF. Written as DNA, the CDR3 is TGTGCCAGCAGCTTAGATCTGAGACGGGGAAACTCTGGAAACACCATATATTTT. Full variable domain (outside the CDR3, taken from reference TRBV11-3 and TRBJ1-3): EAGVVQSPRYKIIEKKQPVAFWCNPISGHNTLYWYLQNLGQGPELLIRYENEEAVDDSQLPKDRFSAERLKGVDSTLKIQPAELGDSAVYLCASSLDLRRGNSGNTIYFGEGSWLTVV.